This TCR beta chain was identified in a study of T cell changes during pregnancy in multiple sclerosis. Using immunoSEQ multiplex PCR, the repertoire was profiled, and TCRdb retains in-frame clones only, with some absent. The top ten hold more than 0.95% of the sample, which has some 75,000 clones, around 96% seen once. The germline CDR1 and CDR2 sequences are MNHEY and SMNVEV (reference sequence). The CDR3 loop spans 15 amino acids. After removal of 6 bases from V and 4 bases from J, the junction contained 10 bases not matched to a gene. The sequenced sample was peripheral blood, obtained in the second trimester of pregnancy. The J gene is TRBJ2-7, the V gene TRBV27; 9 nucleotides agree with TRBD1. This clonotype originated in a female donor with multiple sclerosis, enrolled in a pregnancy study. The CDR3 coding sequence is TGTGCCAGCAGACAGGGGGCTAGCGGTAATTACGAGCAGTACTTC. Protein product: CASRQGASGNYEQYF.